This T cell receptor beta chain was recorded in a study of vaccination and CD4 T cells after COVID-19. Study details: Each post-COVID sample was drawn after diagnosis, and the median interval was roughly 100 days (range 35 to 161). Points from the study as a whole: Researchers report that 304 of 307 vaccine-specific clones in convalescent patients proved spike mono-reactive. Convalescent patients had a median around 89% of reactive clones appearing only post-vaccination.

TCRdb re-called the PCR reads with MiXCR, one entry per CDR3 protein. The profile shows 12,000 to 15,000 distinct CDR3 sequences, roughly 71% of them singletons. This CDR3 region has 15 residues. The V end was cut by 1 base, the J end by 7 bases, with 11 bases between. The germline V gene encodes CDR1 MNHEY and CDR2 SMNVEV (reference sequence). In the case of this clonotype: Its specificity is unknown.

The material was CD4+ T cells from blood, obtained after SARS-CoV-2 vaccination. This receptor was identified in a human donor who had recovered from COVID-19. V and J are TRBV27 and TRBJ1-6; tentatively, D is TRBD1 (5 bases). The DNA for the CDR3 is TGTGCCAGCAGTTTATTGGGCAGGGTCAATTCACCCCTCCACTTT. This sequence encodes CASSLLGRVNSPLHF.